This T cell receptor beta chain stems from a study of T cell changes during pregnancy in multiple sclerosis. The method was immunoSEQ multiplex PCR; TCRdb's version includes in-frame clones alone and lacks a portion of them. The sample yields 65,000 to 85,000 clones, 94% seen once. This sample comprised peripheral blood, obtained in the second trimester of pregnancy. This clonotype originated in a female donor in good health, enrolled as a control in a pregnancy study.

The DNA of the CDR3 is TGTGCCTCCCAGCGGCAGGGAGGCGAAAAACTGTTTTTT. As protein: CASQRQGGEKLFF. The chain carries TRBV30 and TRBJ1-4; D possibly corresponds to TRBD1 (5 bases). The CDR3 is 13 residues long. The ends were cut back, 7 bases at V and 8 bases at J, with 17 bases in the middle. Germline CDR1 and CDR2: GTSNPN and SVGIG (reference sequence).